Here is one T cell receptor beta chain with its context. The data were taken from a study of blood T cells in healthy people across ages. CDR3 length equals 16 residues. Germline-derived CDR1 and CDR2 are MNHEY and SVGEGT. With V trimmed by 2 bases and J by 2 bases, 6 bases remained unmatched. It was with a sample-barcoded 5' primer and a J-beta primer mix that a second PCR of about 6 to 12 cycles was run. A 12-random-nucleotide template-switch adaptor tagged each cDNA molecule. In TCRdb, the 5' RACE reads were re-called with MiXCR into one record per CDR3 protein. Found here are hundreds of thousands of distinct CDR3 sequences, around 41% of them singletons; the top ten hold about 30%.

The sample was blood. The sequence was obtained from an elderly man in good health. The V call is TRBV6-2 or TRBV6-3, the J call TRBJ2-5; TRBD1 matches at 9 bases. CDR3 sequence: CASSYPWTGDQETQYF. The CDR3 coding sequence is TGTGCCAGCAGTTACCCTTGGACAGGGGATCAAGAGACCCAGTACTTC.